The present TCR beta chain was sequenced within a study of T-cell reconstitution after alpha-beta-depleted transplantation in children. Unique molecular identifiers were used in preparing the TCRbeta library. TCRdb used MiXCR to reprocess the PCR reads, holding one entry per CDR3 protein. This table holds about 240,000 distinct CDR3 sequences, over 20% found once. This CDR3 spans 14 amino acids. In this sample, this clonotype turned up many times. One end of the junction does not line up with germline, which may come from a read error. The chain is built from TRBV12-3 or TRBV12-4 and TRBJ1-5, with D possibly TRBD1 on 6 matching bases. The material was PBMCs, obtained before TCRalphabeta/CD19-depleted stem cell transplant. This receptor was identified in a girl aged 2 to 9 with Fanconi anemia, due to receive a stem cell transplant. CDR3 loop: CASSLGGSNQPQHF. CDR3 nucleotides: TGCGCCAGCAGCTTAGGGGGTAGCAATCAGCCCCAGCATTTT.